A single TCR beta chain is shown here with its context. This sample was taken from a study of cytomegalovirus exposure and HLA in healthy donors. The PCR employed 60 Vbeta primers together with 13 Jbeta primers. Repertoires were generated with immunoSEQ multiplex PCR, while TCRdb's copy carries only in-frame clones and drops some. The sample records 100,000 to 150,000 clones, over 75% being singletons. In germline, CDR1 is SGDLS, CDR2 YYNGEE. With V trimmed by 0 bases and J by 8 bases, 6 bases remained unmatched. The CDR3 consists of 15 residues. This clonotype originated in a boy aged 5-17 years in good health and CMV-seronegative. The sample taken for sequencing was PBMCs. This rearrangement joins TRBV9 to TRBJ2-1; 9 bases are a match to TRBD2. CDR3 loop: CASSVGGTSSDEQFF. The DNA for the CDR3 is TGTGCCAGCAGCGTAGGGGGGACTAGCTCCGATGAGCAGTTCTTC.